One and the same sample provided the 25 T cell receptor beta chains below, sequenced in a study of blood T cell repertoires in COVID-19. Profiling relied on immunoSEQ multiplex PCR, and the TCRdb table lists in-frame clones only, not all of them. The data hold 150,000 to 200,000 clones, with approximately 87% observed a single time. What was sequenced was peripheral blood. Receptor source: a man between 18 and 29 years old with active or convalescent COVID-19.

The V and J genes are TRBV24-1 and TRBJ2-1; 13 bases are shared with TRBD2. V shed 4 bases, J shed 0 bases, and the junction held 8 bases outside the gene matches. This CDR3 is built from 19 residues. CDR1 KGHDR and CDR2 SFDVKD come from the germline V gene. CDR3 protein: CATSDPGTSGTYSYNEQFF. CDR3 bases: TGTGCCACCAGTGACCCCGGGACTAGCGGGACCTACTCCTACAATGAGCAGTTCTTC.

CDR3 protein: CASSLAAHGYTF. In DNA form, the CDR3 reads TGTGCCAGCAGCTTAGCGGCTCATGGCTACACCTTC. J is TRBJ1-2 and V is TRBV7-2; D uncertain. This CDR3 has 12 amino acids. The germline gives CDR1 SGHTA, CDR2 FQGNSA. V lost 0 bases to trimming and J lost 6 bases, with 5 bases between them.

The chain links TRBV28 to TRBJ1-1, with D uncertain. The CDR3 runs 12 residues. Germline V gene sequence: CDR1 MDHEN, CDR2 SYDVKM. V dropped 2 bases and J dropped 3 bases, with 4 bases sitting between them. For the CDR3, the DNA is TGTGCCAGCAGTTTACCCGACACTGAAGCTTTCTTT. Its protein is CASSLPDTEAFF.

The chain uses TRBV5-1 and TRBJ2-1; D is uncertain. This CDR3 comprises 12 residues. CDR1 and CDR2 (germline): SGHRS, YFSETQ. Deletions cut 2 bases from V and 5 bases from J, with 5 bases between. CDR3 amino acids: CASSFFNNEQFF. In nucleotides, the CDR3 is TGCGCCAGCAGCTTTTTCAACAATGAGCAGTTCTTC.

A few counts support this clone. Other DNA sequences of this sample code for an identical CDR3. V is TRBV7-2 and J is TRBJ1-1, with D perhaps TRBD1 (5 bases). V gave up 4 bases and J gave up 2 bases, with 8 bases separating them. The CDR3 spans 13 residues. Germline values: CDR1 SGHTA, CDR2 FQGNSA. DNA of the CDR3: TGTGCCAGCAGCTGGGGGGGAAACACTGAAGCTTTCTTT. It translates to CASSWGGNTEAFF.

The rearrangement links TRBV24-1 to TRBJ2-7; D perhaps matches TRBD1 (6 bases). The V end lost 10 bases, the J end lost 2 bases, and 8 bases lay between the germline ends. The CDR3 has 11 amino acids. Germline V gives CDR1 KGHDR, CDR2 SFDVKD. The CDR3 nucleotides are TGTGCCACAGGGGGTCCCTACGAGCAGTACTTC. It encodes CATGGPYEQYF.

This rearrangement joins TRBV5-4 to TRBJ2-7; 10 nucleotides agree with TRBD1. CDR1 SGHNT and CDR2 YYREEE come from the germline V gene (reference sequence). This CDR3 is 15 amino acids long. J lost 3 bases, V lost 2 bases, and 5 bases had no gene match. The CDR3 nucleotides are TGTGCCAGCAGCTTACCAGGACAGGGGGTCTACGAGCAGTACTTC. Translation: CASSLPGQGVYEQYF.

The gene calls are TRBV11-2 and TRBJ2-5; 8 bases match TRBD1. With 1 base clipped from V and 2 bases from J, the junction kept 3 bases outside the gene matches. The CDR3 loop spans 15 amino acids. Germline CDR1 SGHAT, CDR2 FQNNGV. The CDR3 coding sequence is TGTGCCAGCAGCTTAGCCGACAGGGGTCAAGAGACCCAGTACTTC. As protein: CASSLADRGQETQYF.

The V gene is TRBV21-1, the J gene TRBJ2-2; the table's D call, TRBD1, was not checked against the DNA. TRBV21-1 constitutes a pseudogene. CDR3 size: 18 residues. Written as DNA, the CDR3 is TGTGCCAGCAGCAAAACTCTAAGGGGACAGGGTGCCACCGGGGAGCTGTTTTTT. This gives the protein CASSKTLRGQGATGELFF.

The rearrangement links TRBV28 to TRBJ1-2, with 7 nucleotides matching TRBD1. The germline CDR1 and CDR2 sequences are MDHEN and SYDVKM. The CDR3 sequence is 15 residues long. Trimming took 8 bases from V and 4 from J; bases not matched to a gene: 13. The CDR3 nucleotides are TGTGCCAGCGGGTTCGCGGGTTACAGGGGCTATGGCTACACCTTC. Translating it yields CASGFAGYRGYGYTF.

The V gene is TRBV5-5, the J gene TRBJ1-6; no clear D gene. CDR1 is SGHKS and CDR2 is YYEKEE in the germline V gene (reference sequence). Trimming pared 6 bases from V and 7 bases from J, leaving 14 bases between. The CDR3 is 14 residues long. In DNA form, the CDR3 reads TGTGCCAGCAATATTTGGGAGGGCAATTCACCCCTCCACTTT. Protein: CASNIWEGNSPLHF.

This chain connects TRBV11-3 to TRBJ1-1; D unresolved. The CDR3 sequence is 15 residues long. The V gene lost 4 bases and the J gene lost 6 bases, with 18 bases spanning the gap. Looked up from germline, CDR1 is SGHNT and CDR2 is YENEEA. CDR3 sequence (DNA): TGTGCCAGCAGCTCTCGAGGCTCCGGGAAACCTGAAGCTTTCTTT. Its translation is CASSSRGSGKPEAFF. The full variable domain, its missing parts supplied by reference TRBV11-3 and TRBJ1-1, is EAGVVQSPRYKIIEKKQPVAFWCNPISGHNTLYWYLQNLGQGPELLIRYENEEAVDDSQLPKDRFSAERLKGVDSTLKIQPAELGDSAVYLCASSSRGSGKPEAFFGQGTRLTVV.

The count of this clone is one. The J gene is TRBJ2-7, the V gene TRBV4-2, with 11 bases lining up with TRBD2. Per the germline V gene, CDR1 is LGHNA and CDR2 is YNFKEQ. Unmatched junction bases numbered 10, after V lost 6 bases and J lost 3 bases. The CDR3 extends over 16 amino acids. CDR3 loop: CASSPSGTSGFYEQYF. CDR3 coding DNA: TGTGCCAGCAGTCCAAGCGGGACTAGCGGATTCTACGAGCAGTACTTC.

The V call is TRBV2, the J call TRBJ1-2; D is undetermined. V shed 3 bases and J shed 4 bases, with 3 bases lying between them. Per the germline V gene, CDR1 is SNHLY and CDR2 is FYNNEI. This CDR3 has 11 amino acids. The CDR3 here is CASSDRYGYTF. Written as DNA, the CDR3 is TGTGCCAGCAGTGATCGCTATGGCTACACCTTC.

This chain connects TRBV4-1 to TRBJ1-2; D might be TRBD1 (5 bases). The CDR3 totals 15 residues. Germline lookup yields CDR1 MGHRA and CDR2 YSYEKL. V was shortened by 2 bases and J by 5 bases, with 15 bases between the two germline ends. In DNA form, the CDR3 reads TGCGCCAGCAGCCAACCCGTGGGGGGAAGTTATGGCTACACCTTC. This sequence encodes CASSQPVGGSYGYTF.

This clone showed up just once. The germline gene is not matched at one end of the junction; a read error may be the cause. The chain has TRBV7-7 and TRBJ1-3; D is ambiguous. Germline V lookup: CDR1 SSHAT, CDR2 FNYEAQ (reference sequence). This CDR3 spans 14 amino acids. In nucleotides, the CDR3 is TGTGCTAGCAGCTTAGGGCTTTCTGGAAACACCATATATTTT. Amino acids: CASSLGLSGNTIYF.

This clone has only a few counts. The genes are TRBV19 and TRBJ1-5; TRBD1 aligns across 8 bases. V lost 1 base, J lost 5 bases, and 16 bases stayed unmatched. The CDR3 covers 19 residues. The germline V gene encodes CDR1 LNHDA and CDR2 SQIVND (reference sequence). The CDR3 DNA reads as TGTGCCAGTAGTATAGTATTCGACTTCGGACAGGGAGTGGATCAGCCCCAGCATTTT. As protein: CASSIVFDFGQGVDQPQHF.

The rearrangement joins TRBV7-3 to TRBJ2-5; possibly TRBD1 for D (6 bases). Germline CDR1 is SGHTA and CDR2 is FQGTGA. With 5 bases removed from V and 1 base from J, the gap between germline ends came to 8 bases. CDR3 length: 13 residues. This chain's CDR3 is CASSRTAQETQYF. The CDR3 DNA is TGTGCCAGCAGCCGGACAGCCCAAGAGACCCAGTACTTC.

The rearrangement uses TRBV29-1 and TRBJ1-1; D is unresolved. V lost 1 base, J lost 8 bases, and 11 bases lay in between. In germline, CDR1 is SQVTM, CDR2 ANQGSEA. The CDR3 is made up of 12 amino acids. The CDR3 DNA follows: TGCAGCGTTGAAGTGGGAGGGTCCGAAGCTTTCTTT. Translating gives CSVEVGGSEAFF. Together with reference TRBV29-1 and TRBJ1-1, the CDR3 gives the full variable domain: SAVISQKPSRDICQRGTSLTIQCQVDSQVTMMFWYRQQPGQSLTLIATANQGSEATYESGFVIDKFPISRPNLTFSTLTVSNMSPEDSSIYLCSVEVGGSEAFFGQGTRLTVV.

This clone was detected only a few times. This sequence joins TRBV4-3 and TRBJ1-3; D ambiguous. Deletions cut 0 bases from V and 0 bases from J, with 12 bases between. From germline, CDR1 is LGHNA and CDR2 YSLEER. The CDR3 has 17 residues. CDR3 amino acids: CASSQDRGWDSGNTIYF. The CDR3 bases are TGCGCCAGCAGCCAAGATCGAGGGTGGGACTCTGGAAACACCATATATTTT.

V usage is TRBV5-6 and J usage is TRBJ2-2; 13 bases fit TRBD2. Germline assignment: CDR1 SGHDT and CDR2 YYEEEE. Losses at the gene ends were 4 bases for V and 3 bases for J; bases not matched to a gene: 3. This CDR3 spans 16 amino acids. The CDR3 sequence: CASSPGLAGYTGELFF. CDR3 nucleotides: TGTGCCAGCAGCCCGGGACTAGCGGGGTACACCGGGGAGCTGTTTTTT.

The rearrangement uses TRBV12-3 or TRBV12-4 and TRBJ2-7, with 8 bases lining up with TRBD1. This CDR3 has 12 residues. The junction had 5 bases not matched to a gene; V was cut back by 6 bases and J by 7 bases. CDR3 DNA sequence: TGTGCCAGCAGCCAGGGGGCTAGAGAGCAGTACGTC. Translation: CASSQGAREQYV.

The gene calls are TRBV18 and TRBJ2-7, with 12 bases identical to TRBD2. Per germline, CDR1 KGHSH and CDR2 LQKENI. The V segment lost 6 bases and the J segment 7 bases; nucleotides outside the gene matches: 7. CDR3 length equals 14 residues. In DNA, the CDR3 is TGTGCCAGCTCCGGACTAGCGGGGTCTAGGGAGCAGTACTTC. Protein product: CASSGLAGSREQYF.

The CDR3 coding sequence is TGTGCCAGCAGTTACGCGCCCCACCCCAACACTGAAGCTTTCTTT. Translated: CASSYAPHPNTEAFF. The chain has TRBV6-2 or TRBV6-3 and TRBJ1-1; no clear D. Germline V gene lookup returns CDR1 MNHEY and CDR2 SVGEGT. This CDR3 comprises 15 residues. Trimming shortened V by 2 bases and J by 2 bases, and 12 bases separated the two germline ends.

V and J are TRBV23-1 and TRBJ2-6, with D possibly matching TRBD2 (6 bases). TRBV23-1 is an ORF, with its function uncertain. The CDR3 length is 15 residues. V lost 11 bases and J 0 bases, leaving 14 bases between the germline ends. The CDR3 protein is CAPGGALSGANVLTF. CDR3 bases: TGCGCCCCCGGGGGTGCCCTCTCTGGGGCCAACGTCCTGACTTTC.